This entry describes one TCR beta chain. The CDR3 contains 15 residues. CDR1 is MNHEY and CDR2 is SVGEGT in the germline V gene. The junction had 9 bases not matched to a gene; V was cut back by 0 bases and J by 8 bases. This sample is drawn from a study of blood T cell repertoires in COVID-19. On the study more broadly: PBMCs, B-cell-depleted T cells, or T cells provided the cDNA or gDNA that made up the material.

Original processing methods: Counts of nucleated cells, estimated from reference gene primer amplification, were obtained. Here immunoSEQ multiplex PCR was the method, and the copy in TCRdb shows in-frame clones only, minus some. V, J and clone size derive from that table, while D and trimming were established from the DNA sequence. Of 45,000 to 55,000 clones in the sample, about 84% were seen once. The sample taken for sequencing was peripheral blood. The chain uses TRBV6-2 or TRBV6-3 and TRBJ2-7; 8 bases align to TRBD2. This clonotype was sampled from a woman of 80 years or more with acute or convalescent COVID-19. Written as DNA, the CDR3 is TGTGCCAGCAGTTACTCGCTTACTAGCGGCAGTCAGCAGTACGTC. Its translation: CASSYSLTSGSQQYV.